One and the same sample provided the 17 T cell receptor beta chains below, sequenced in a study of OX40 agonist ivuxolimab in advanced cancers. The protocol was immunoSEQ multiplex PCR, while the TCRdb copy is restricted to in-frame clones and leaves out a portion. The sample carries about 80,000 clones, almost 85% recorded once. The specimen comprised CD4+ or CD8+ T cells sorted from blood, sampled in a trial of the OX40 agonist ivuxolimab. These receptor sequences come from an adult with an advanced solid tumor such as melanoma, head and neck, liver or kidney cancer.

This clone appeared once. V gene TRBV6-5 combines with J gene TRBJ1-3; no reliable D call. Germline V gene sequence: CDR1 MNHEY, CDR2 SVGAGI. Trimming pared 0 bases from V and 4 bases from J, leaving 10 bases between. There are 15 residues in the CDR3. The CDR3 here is CASSYSVGRGNTIYF. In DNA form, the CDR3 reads TGTGCCAGCAGTTACTCGGTAGGGCGGGGAAACACCATATATTTT.

As DNA, the CDR3 is TGTGCCATCGCCGGGACAGGAGGTAATCAGCCCCAGCATTTT. Protein sequence: CAIAGTGGNQPQHF. V is TRBV6-5 and J is TRBJ1-5, with 8 nucleotides matching TRBD1. The trim removed 10 bases at V and 4 bases at J, leaving 9 bases unmatched. The germline gives CDR1 MNHEY, CDR2 SVGAGI. This CDR3 is built from 14 residues.

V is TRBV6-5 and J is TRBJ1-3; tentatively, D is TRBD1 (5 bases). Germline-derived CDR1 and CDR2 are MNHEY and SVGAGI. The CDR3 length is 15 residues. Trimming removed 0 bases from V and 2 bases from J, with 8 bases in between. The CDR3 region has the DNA TGTGCCAGCAGTTACTCGGGGACTGCTGGAAACACCATATATTTT. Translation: CASSYSGTAGNTIYF.

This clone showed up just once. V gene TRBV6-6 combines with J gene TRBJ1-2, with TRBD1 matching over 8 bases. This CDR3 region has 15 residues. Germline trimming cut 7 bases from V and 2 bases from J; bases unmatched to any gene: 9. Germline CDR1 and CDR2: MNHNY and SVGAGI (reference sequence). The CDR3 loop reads CASKTSGTGNYGYTF. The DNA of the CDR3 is TGTGCCAGCAAGACATCCGGGACAGGCAACTATGGCTACACCTTC.

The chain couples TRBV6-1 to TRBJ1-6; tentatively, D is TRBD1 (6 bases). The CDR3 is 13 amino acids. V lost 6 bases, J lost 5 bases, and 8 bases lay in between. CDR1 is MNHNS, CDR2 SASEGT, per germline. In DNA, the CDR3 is TGTGCCAGCAGCAGGGGACATAATTCACCCCTCCACTTT. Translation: CASSRGHNSPLHF.

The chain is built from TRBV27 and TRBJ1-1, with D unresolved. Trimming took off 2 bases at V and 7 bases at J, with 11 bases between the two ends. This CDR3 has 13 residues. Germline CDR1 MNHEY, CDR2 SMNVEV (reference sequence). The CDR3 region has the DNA TGTGCCAGCAGTTTAATGGCAAGGGTTGAAGCTTTCTTT. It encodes CASSLMARVEAFF.

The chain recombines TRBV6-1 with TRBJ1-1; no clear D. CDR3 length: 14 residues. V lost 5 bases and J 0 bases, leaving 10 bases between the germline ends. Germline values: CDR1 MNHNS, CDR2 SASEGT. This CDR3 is CASSKRSLNTEAFF. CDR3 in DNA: TGTGCCAGCAGTAAACGGAGCCTGAACACTGAAGCTTTCTTT.

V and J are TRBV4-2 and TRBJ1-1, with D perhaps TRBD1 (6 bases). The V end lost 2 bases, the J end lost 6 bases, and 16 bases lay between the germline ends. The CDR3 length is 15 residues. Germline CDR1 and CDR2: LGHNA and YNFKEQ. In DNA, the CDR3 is TGTGCCAGCAGCCAAATGAGGGGGGAAGGGGCTGAAGCTTTCTTT. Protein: CASSQMRGEGAEAFF.

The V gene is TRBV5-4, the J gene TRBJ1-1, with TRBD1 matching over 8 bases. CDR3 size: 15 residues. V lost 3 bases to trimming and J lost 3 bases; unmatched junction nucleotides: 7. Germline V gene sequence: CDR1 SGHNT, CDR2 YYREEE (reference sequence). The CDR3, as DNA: TGTGCCAGCAGCTCCAAATTACAGGGGGACACTGAAGCTTTCTTT. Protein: CASSSKLQGDTEAFF.

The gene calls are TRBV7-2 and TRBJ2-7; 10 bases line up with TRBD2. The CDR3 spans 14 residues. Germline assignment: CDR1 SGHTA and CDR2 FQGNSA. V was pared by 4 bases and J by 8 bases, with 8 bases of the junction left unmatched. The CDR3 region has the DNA TGTGCCAGCAGCTCTAGCGGGAGAGATTATAAGCAGTACTTC. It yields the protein CASSSSGRDYKQYF.

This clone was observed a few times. CDR3 nucleotides: TGTGCCACCGGGACAAAGACCTACGAGCAGTACTTC. Its translation: CATGTKTYEQYF. J is TRBJ2-7 and V is TRBV6-6, with D maybe TRBD1 (6 bases). There are 12 residues in the CDR3. Per germline, CDR1 MNHNY and CDR2 SVGAGI (reference sequence). Trimming removed 10 bases from V and 2 bases from J, with 12 bases in between.

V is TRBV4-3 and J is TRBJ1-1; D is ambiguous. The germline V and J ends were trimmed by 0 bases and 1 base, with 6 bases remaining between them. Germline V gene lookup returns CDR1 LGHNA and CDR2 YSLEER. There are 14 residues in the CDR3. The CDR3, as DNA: TGCGCCAGCAGCCAAGATTATCCGAACACTGAAGCTTTCTTT. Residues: CASSQDYPNTEAFF.

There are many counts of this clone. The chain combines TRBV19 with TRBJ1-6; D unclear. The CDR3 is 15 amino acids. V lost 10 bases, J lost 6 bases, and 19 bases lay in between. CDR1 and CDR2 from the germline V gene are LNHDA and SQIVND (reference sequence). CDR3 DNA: TGTGCCACCAAGGGCAGCAAGACCCGTAATTCACCCCTCCACTTT. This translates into CATKGSKTRNSPLHF.

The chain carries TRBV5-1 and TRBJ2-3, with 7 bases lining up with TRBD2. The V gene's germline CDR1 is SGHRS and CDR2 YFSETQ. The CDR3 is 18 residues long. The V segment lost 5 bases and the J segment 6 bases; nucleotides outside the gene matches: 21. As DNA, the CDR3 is TGCGCCAGCAGGGAGGGGAGGGCCTACCTGGGTGGTACGGATACGCAGTATTTT. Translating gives CASREGRAYLGGTDTQYF.

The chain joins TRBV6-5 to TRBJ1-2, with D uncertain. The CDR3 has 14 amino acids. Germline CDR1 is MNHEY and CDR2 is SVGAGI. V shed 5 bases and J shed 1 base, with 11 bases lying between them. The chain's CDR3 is CASSTSNVNYGYTF. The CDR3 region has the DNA TGTGCCAGCAGTACTTCAAATGTTAACTATGGCTACACCTTC.

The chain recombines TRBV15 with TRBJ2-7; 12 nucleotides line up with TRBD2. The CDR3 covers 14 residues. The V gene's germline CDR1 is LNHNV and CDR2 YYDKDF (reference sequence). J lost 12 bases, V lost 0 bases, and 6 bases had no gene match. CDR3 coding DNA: TGTGCCACCAGCAGAGATAGGCTAGCGGGGGGGCGGTACTTC. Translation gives CATSRDRLAGGRYF.

This CDR3 reads CASRDRQGAGNTIYF. CDR3 nucleotide sequence: TGTGCCAGCAGGGACCGACAGGGGGCTGGAAACACCATATATTTT. This chain connects TRBV6-5 to TRBJ1-3; TRBD1 aligns across 9 bases. Germline values: CDR1 MNHEY, CDR2 SVGAGI. The CDR3 sequence is 15 residues long. Unmatched junction bases numbered 5, after V lost 6 bases and J lost 2 bases.